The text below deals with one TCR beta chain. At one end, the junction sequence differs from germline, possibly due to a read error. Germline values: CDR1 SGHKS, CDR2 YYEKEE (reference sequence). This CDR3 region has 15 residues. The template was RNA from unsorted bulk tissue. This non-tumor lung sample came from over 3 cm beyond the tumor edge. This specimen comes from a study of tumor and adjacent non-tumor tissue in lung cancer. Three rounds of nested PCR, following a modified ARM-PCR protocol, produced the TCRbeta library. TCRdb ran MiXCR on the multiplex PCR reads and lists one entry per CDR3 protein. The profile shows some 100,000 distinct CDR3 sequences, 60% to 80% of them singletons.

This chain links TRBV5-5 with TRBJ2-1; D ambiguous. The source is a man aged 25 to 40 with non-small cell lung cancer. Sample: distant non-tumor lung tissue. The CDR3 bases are TGTGCCAGCAGCTTTTACAGCAGCGAGAACGGTGAGAAGTTCTTC. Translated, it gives CASSFYSSENGEKFF.